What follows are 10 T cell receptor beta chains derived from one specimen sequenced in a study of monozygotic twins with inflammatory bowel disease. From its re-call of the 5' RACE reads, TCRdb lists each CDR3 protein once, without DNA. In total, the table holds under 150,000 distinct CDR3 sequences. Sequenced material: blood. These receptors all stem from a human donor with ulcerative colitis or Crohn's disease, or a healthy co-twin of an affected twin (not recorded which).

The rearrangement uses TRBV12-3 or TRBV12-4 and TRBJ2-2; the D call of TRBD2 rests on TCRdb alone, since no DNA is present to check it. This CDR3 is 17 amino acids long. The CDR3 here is CASSLYPRRERTGELFF.

The CDR3 reads CATSEAGMNTEAFF. The chain combines TRBV24-1 with TRBJ1-1. Germline-derived CDR1 and CDR2 are KGHDR and SFDVKD. The CDR3 has 14 amino acids.

The CDR3: CASSPLTGWSSYNEQFF. The chain links TRBV4-3 to TRBJ2-1; the TCRdb call, TRBD1, lacks DNA for checking. The length of the CDR3 is 17 residues. Germline CDR1 reads LGHNA; CDR2 reads YSLEER.

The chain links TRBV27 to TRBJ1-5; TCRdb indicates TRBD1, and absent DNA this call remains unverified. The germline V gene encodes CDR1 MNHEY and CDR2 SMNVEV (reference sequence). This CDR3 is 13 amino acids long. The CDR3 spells CASSLWGDQPQHF.

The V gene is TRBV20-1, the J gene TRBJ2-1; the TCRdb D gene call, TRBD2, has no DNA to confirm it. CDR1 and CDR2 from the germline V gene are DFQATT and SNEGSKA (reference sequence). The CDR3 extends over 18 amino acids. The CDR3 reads CSASPSSFLSGGASEQFF.

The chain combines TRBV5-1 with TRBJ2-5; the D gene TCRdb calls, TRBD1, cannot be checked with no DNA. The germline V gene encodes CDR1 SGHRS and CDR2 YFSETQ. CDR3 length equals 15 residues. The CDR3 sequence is CASSLLRQGRETQYF.

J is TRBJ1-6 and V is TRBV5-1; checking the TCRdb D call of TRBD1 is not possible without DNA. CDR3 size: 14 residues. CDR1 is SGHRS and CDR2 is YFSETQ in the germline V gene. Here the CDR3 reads CASSLQGTNSPLHF. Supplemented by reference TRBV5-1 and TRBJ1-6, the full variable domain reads KAGVTQTPRYLIKTRGQQVTLSCSPISGHRSVSWYQQTPGQGLQFLFEYFSETQRNKGNFPGRFSGRQFSNSRSEMNVSTLELGDSALYLCASSLQGTNSPLHFGNGTRLTVT.

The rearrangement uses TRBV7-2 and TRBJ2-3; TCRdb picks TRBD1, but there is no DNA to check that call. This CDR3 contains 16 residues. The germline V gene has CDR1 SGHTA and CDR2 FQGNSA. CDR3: CASSLAGGQFPDTQYF.

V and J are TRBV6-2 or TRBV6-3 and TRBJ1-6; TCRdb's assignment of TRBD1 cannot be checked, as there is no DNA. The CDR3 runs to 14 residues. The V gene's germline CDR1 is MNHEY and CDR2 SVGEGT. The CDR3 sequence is CASSYRGNDSPLHF.

The CDR3 sequence is CASSQDSLSGYGYTF. This chain uses TRBV4-1 with TRBJ1-2. This CDR3 is built from 15 residues. The germline gives CDR1 MGHRA, CDR2 YSYEKL.